This T cell receptor (beta chain) was documented in a study of Ad26.COV2.S vaccination and SARS-CoV-2 variants. At the level of the study: Donor had been placed in the Ad26.COV2.S arm of the COV1001 trial.

Only in-frame clones appear in the TCRdb table, and some are missing; sequencing was by immunoSEQ multiplex PCR. Of about 350,000 clones listed, roughly 91% are singletons. Comments on this clone: Its specificity is not known.

Treatment: roughly 19 received Ad26.COV2.S at low or high dose, single or two shots; about 5 received placebo; per-sample allocation not given. At day 63 after the first vaccine or placebo injection, samples were drawn. Overall study findings and caveats: After vaccination, reports described spike-specific CD8+ and CD4+ T cell responses as showing substantial breadth.

With 6 bases clipped from V and 8 bases from J, the junction kept 8 bases outside the gene matches. The CDR3 consists of 15 residues. Germline CDR1 reads LGHNT; CDR2 reads FRNRAP. The origin of this receptor is a person between 18 and 59 years old who received the Ad26.COV2.S COVID-19 vaccine or a placebo. The source was peripheral blood, collected in a trial of Ad26.COV2.S vaccine versus placebo. The chain links TRBV12-5 to TRBJ2-1; TRBD2 matches 12 bases. CDR3 region: CASGFLAGGPYEQFF. As DNA, the CDR3 is TGTGCTAGTGGCTTCCTAGCGGGAGGGCCGTATGAGCAGTTCTTC.